This entry concerns a single TCR beta chain. The antigen is undetermined. This record belongs to a study of tissue T cells after allogeneic stem cell transplantation. Study results and caveats: Shared clones across patients were few; motif clustering revealed tissue-specific shared signatures. The study did not identify alloreactive or antigen-specific tissue TCRs, and some clones might be persisting host cells.

The CDR3 is 15 amino acids. Losses at the gene ends were 3 bases for V and 1 base for J; bases not matched to a gene: 4. Germline values: CDR1 LGHDT, CDR2 YNNKEL (reference sequence). Some clones are missing from TCRdb's copy, which holds only in-frame ones; the method was immunoSEQ multiplex PCR. The table has just under 10,000 clones, less than 65% seen once; the top ten hold roughly 9.6%. The TCR was taken from a woman aged 18-55 years with breast cancer. The rearrangement joins TRBV3-1 (or the pseudogene TRBV3-2) to TRBJ1-1, with 8 bases aligning to TRBD1. Sample: tissue from the jejunum, taken at autopsy. The DNA for the CDR3 is TGTGCCAGCAGCCATTTCGACAGGGGGAACACTGAAGCTTTCTTT. It encodes CASSHFDRGNTEAFF.